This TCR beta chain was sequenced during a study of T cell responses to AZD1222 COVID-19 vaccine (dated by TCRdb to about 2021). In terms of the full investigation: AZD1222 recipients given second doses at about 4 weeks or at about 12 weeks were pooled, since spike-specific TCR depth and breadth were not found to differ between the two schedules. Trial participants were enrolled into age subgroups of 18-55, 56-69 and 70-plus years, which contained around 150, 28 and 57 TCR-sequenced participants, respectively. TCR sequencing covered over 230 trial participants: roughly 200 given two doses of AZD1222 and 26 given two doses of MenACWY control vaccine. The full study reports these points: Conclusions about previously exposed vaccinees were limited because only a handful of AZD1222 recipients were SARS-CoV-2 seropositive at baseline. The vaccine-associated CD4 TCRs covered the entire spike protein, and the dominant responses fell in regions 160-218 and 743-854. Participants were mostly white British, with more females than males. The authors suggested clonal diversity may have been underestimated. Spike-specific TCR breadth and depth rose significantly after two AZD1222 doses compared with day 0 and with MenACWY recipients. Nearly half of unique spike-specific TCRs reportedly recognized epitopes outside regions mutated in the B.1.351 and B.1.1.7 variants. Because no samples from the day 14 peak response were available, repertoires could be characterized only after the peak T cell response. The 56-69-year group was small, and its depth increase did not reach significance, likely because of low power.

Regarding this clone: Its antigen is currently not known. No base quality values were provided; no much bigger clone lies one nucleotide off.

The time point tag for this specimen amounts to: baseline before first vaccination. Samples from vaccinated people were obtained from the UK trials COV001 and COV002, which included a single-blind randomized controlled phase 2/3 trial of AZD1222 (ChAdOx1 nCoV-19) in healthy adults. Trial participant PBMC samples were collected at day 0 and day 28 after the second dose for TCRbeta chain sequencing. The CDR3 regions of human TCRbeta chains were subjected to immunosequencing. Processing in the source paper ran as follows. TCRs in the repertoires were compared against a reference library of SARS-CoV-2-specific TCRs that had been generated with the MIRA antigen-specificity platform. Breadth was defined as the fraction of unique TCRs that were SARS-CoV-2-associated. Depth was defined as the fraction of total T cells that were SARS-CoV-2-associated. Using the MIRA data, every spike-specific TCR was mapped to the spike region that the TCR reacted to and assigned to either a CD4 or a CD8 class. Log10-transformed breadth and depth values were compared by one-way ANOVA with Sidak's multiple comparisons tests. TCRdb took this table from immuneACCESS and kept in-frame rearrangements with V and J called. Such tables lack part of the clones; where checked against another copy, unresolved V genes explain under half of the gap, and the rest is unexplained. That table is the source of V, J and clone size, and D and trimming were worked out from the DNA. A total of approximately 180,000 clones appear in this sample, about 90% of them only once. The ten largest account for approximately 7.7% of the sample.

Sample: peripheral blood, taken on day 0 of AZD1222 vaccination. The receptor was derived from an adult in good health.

The DNA sequence is given as TGTGCCAGCAGCCAAGATATCGGCGAGCAGTACTTC. It specifies CASSQDIGEQYF. The chain joins TRBV3-1 (or the pseudogene TRBV3-2) to TRBJ2-7, with the D gene not clear enough to name. Between the V and J ends, shortened by 0 bases and 6 bases respectively, the junction contains 6 bases. Counted from cysteine to phenylalanine, this CDR3 has 12 amino acids. Of all the DNA, just the CDR3 is kept, 36 bases in frame from base 1. CDR1 is given as LGHDT and CDR2 as YNNKEL, both from the germline V gene (reference sequence).